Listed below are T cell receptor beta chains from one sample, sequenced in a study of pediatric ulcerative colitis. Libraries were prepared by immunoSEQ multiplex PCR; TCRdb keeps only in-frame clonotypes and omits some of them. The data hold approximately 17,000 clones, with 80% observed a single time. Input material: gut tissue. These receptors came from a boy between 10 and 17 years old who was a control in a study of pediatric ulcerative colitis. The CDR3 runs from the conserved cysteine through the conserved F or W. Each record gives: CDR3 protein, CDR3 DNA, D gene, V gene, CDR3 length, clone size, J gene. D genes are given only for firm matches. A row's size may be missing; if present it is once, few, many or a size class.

CDR3: CASKNPRLDSPLHF
DNA: TGTGCCAGTAAGAATCCCAGGTTGGATTCACCCCTCCACTTT
D: -
V: TRBV19
length: 14
size: once
J: TRBJ1-6

CDR3: CASSAHREWFYNEQFF
DNA: TGTGCCAGCAGCGCGCACAGGGAATGGTTTTACAATGAGCAGTTCTTC
D: -
V: TRBV4-2
length: 16
size: once
J: TRBJ2-1

CDR3: CASSVKSNSPLHF
DNA: TGTGCCAGCAGCGTAAAATCAAATTCACCCCTCCACTTT
D: -
V: TRBV9
length: 13
size: -
J: TRBJ1-6

CDR3: CASSPPWTRLTGELFF
DNA: TGTGCCAGCAGCCCTCCCTGGACAAGACTTACCGGGGAGCTGTTTTTT
D: -
V: TRBV7-9
length: 16
size: -
J: TRBJ2-2

CDR3: CASKTDRGADTQYF
DNA: TGTGCCAGCAAGACGGACAGGGGCGCAGATACGCAGTATTTT
D: TRBD1
V: TRBV2
length: 14
size: -
J: TRBJ2-3

CDR3: CASSFGWGQETQYF
DNA: TGTGCCAGCAGCTTCGGGTGGGGACAAGAGACCCAGTACTTC
D: -
V: TRBV11-2
length: 14
size: -
J: TRBJ2-5

CDR3: CASGSTGTGSYEQYF
DNA: TGTGCTAGTGGGAGTACCGGGACAGGCTCCTACGAGCAGTACTTC
D: TRBD1
V: TRBV12-5
length: 15
size: -
J: TRBJ2-7

CDR3: CASSLSRAYEQYF
DNA: TGTGCCAGCAGCTTGAGCAGGGCCTACGAGCAGTACTTC
D: -
V: TRBV5-4
length: 13
size: -
J: TRBJ2-7

CDR3: CASSQYMPRTSHGELFF
DNA: TGTGCCAGCAGTCAATATATGCCGCGGACTAGTCACGGGGAGCTGTTTTTT
D: TRBD2
V: TRBV27
length: 17
size: -
J: TRBJ2-2

CDR3: CASSLTVPGELFF
DNA: TGTGCCAGCAGCCTTACTGTTCCGGGGGAGCTGTTTTTT
D: -
V: TRBV7-3
length: 13
size: -
J: TRBJ2-2

CDR3: CASSPADTQYF
DNA: TGTGCCAGCAGCCCCGCGGATACGCAGTATTTT
D: -
V: TRBV7-9
length: 11
size: -
J: TRBJ2-3

CDR3: CASSESRAGWANTGELFF
DNA: TGTGCCAGCAGTGAATCTCGGGCAGGGTGGGCGAACACCGGGGAGCTGTTTTTT
D: -
V: TRBV25-1
length: 18
size: -
J: TRBJ2-2

CDR3: CASSLVSGAQETQYF
DNA: TGCGCCAGCAGCTTGGTTTCTGGAGCCCAAGAGACCCAGTACTTC
D: -
V: TRBV5-1
length: 15
size: -
J: TRBJ2-5

CDR3: CASSPVIGQVYEQYF
DNA: TGTGCCAGCAGTCCAGTTATCGGGCAGGTCTACGAGCAGTACTTC
D: -
V: TRBV28
length: 15
size: few
J: TRBJ2-7

CDR3: CASRDNAEQYF
DNA: TGTGCCAGCAGGGATAACGCCGAGCAGTACTTC
D: -
V: TRBV7-6
length: 11
size: -
J: TRBJ2-7

CDR3: CASSLAFVAGSTDTQYF
DNA: TGTGCCAGCAGCTTAGCTTTTGTAGCGGGGAGCACAGATACGCAGTATTTT
D: TRBD2
V: TRBV7-2
length: 17
size: -
J: TRBJ2-3

CDR3: CASSPQEGANYGYTF
DNA: TGTGCCAGCTCCCCCCAGGAGGGCGCTAACTATGGCTACACCTTC
D: -
V: TRBV18
length: 15
size: -
J: TRBJ1-2

CDR3: CAISESGTGDFGYTF
DNA: TGTGCCATCAGTGAGTCCGGGACAGGGGACTTTGGCTACACCTTC
D: TRBD1
V: TRBV10-3
length: 15
size: -
J: TRBJ1-2

CDR3: CASSRAWGDRTNEKLFF
DNA: TGCGCCAGCAGCCGAGCATGGGGGGACAGGACTAATGAAAAACTGTTTTTT
D: TRBD1
V: TRBV4-3
length: 17
size: medium-sized
J: TRBJ1-4

CDR3: CASSQLGINRVGVYEQYF
DNA: TGCGCCAGCAGCCAATTAGGAATAAACAGGGTCGGAGTCTACGAGCAGTACTTC
D: -
V: TRBV4-1
length: 18
size: -
J: TRBJ2-7

CDR3: CAWSVLRQLGSYNSPLHF
DNA: TGTGCCTGGAGTGTACTTCGGCAGTTGGGCTCCTATAATTCACCCCTCCACTTT
D: -
V: TRBV30
length: 18
size: once
J: TRBJ1-6

CDR3: CASSPQTEQYF
DNA: TGTGCCAGCAGCCCCCAAACCGAGCAGTACTTC
D: -
V: TRBV7-8
length: 11
size: -
J: TRBJ2-7

CDR3: CASSKVGGAREKLFF
DNA: TGTGCCAGCAGCAAAGTAGGGGGGGCGAGGGAAAAACTGTTTTTT
D: -
V: TRBV21-1
length: 15
size: -
J: TRBJ1-4

CDR3: CASSFVDFYNSPLHF
DNA: TGTGCCAGCAGTTTCGTCGACTTCTATAATTCACCCCTCCACTTT
D: -
V: TRBV27
length: 15
size: -
J: TRBJ1-6

CDR3: CASSLGLADNTGELFF
DNA: TGTGCCAGCAGCTTGGGACTAGCGGATAACACCGGGGAGCTGTTTTTT
D: TRBD2
V: TRBV5-4
length: 16
size: -
J: TRBJ2-2

CDR3: CASRGSRDPSSYEQYF
DNA: TGTGCCAGCAGGGGGAGCCGGGACCCGAGCTCCTACGAGCAGTACTTC
D: -
V: TRBV6-6
length: 16
size: -
J: TRBJ2-7

CDR3: CASRTEREQYF
DNA: TGTGCCAGCAGAACCGAGCGCGAGCAGTACTTC
D: -
V: TRBV6-5
length: 11
size: -
J: TRBJ2-7

CDR3: CASRTGFSGTEAFF
DNA: TGCGCCAGCAGGACAGGGTTTTCGGGCACTGAAGCTTTCTTT
D: TRBD1
V: TRBV5-1
length: 14
size: -
J: TRBJ1-1

CDR3: CASSPQGLRTEAFF
DNA: TGTGCCAGCTCACCACAGGGGCTGCGGACTGAAGCTTTCTTT
D: -
V: TRBV18
length: 14
size: -
J: TRBJ1-1

CDR3: CASSLGTPNTGELFF
DNA: TGTGCCAGCAGCCTCGGGACACCGAACACCGGGGAGCTGTTTTTT
D: -
V: TRBV7-9
length: 15
size: -
J: TRBJ2-2

CDR3: CASKQGKTEAFF
DNA: TGTGCCAGTAAACAGGGAAAGACTGAAGCTTTCTTT
D: -
V: TRBV2
length: 12
size: -
J: TRBJ1-1

CDR3: CASSLGESVDTQYF
DNA: TGCGCCAGCAGCTTAGGCGAGTCAGTAGATACGCAGTATTTT
D: -
V: TRBV5-1
length: 14
size: -
J: TRBJ2-3

CDR3: CASSPLVRGPRTDTQYF
DNA: TGTGCCAGCAGCCCCCTCGTGCGGGGGCCGCGCACAGATACGCAGTATTTT
D: -
V: TRBV7-2
length: 17
size: -
J: TRBJ2-3

CDR3: CASSYGAGSEAFF
DNA: TGTGCCAGCAGTTACGGTGCAGGGAGTGAAGCTTTCTTT
D: -
V: TRBV6-6
length: 13
size: -
J: TRBJ1-1

CDR3: CASSRTLLYGYTF
DNA: TGTGCCAGCAGTCGCACCCTACTCTATGGCTACACCTTC
D: -
V: TRBV6-5
length: 13
size: -
J: TRBJ1-2

CDR3: CASSIAGGTEAFF
DNA: TGTGCCAGTAGTATAGCAGGGGGCACTGAAGCTTTCTTT
D: TRBD1
V: TRBV19
length: 13
size: once
J: TRBJ1-1

CDR3: CASSPGQGDYEQYF
DNA: TGTGCCAGCAGCCCCGGACAGGGTGACTACGAGCAGTACTTC
D: TRBD1
V: TRBV9
length: 14
size: -
J: TRBJ2-7

CDR3: CASSFNGEETQYF
DNA: TGTGCCAGCAGTTTCAATGGCGAAGAGACCCAGTACTTC
D: -
V: TRBV27
length: 13
size: -
J: TRBJ2-5

CDR3: CASSGLFATYEQYF
DNA: TGTGCCAGCTCAGGGTTATTCGCTACCTACGAGCAGTACTTC
D: -
V: TRBV18
length: 14
size: -
J: TRBJ2-7

CDR3: CASSVAGTGLMEQYF
DNA: TGTGCCAGCAGCGTAGCCGGGACCGGGCTGATGGAGCAGTACTTC
D: -
V: TRBV9
length: 15
size: -
J: TRBJ2-7

CDR3: CASSWDRDVGELFF
DNA: TGTGCCAGCAGCTGGGACAGGGACGTCGGGGAGCTGTTTTTT
D: TRBD1
V: TRBV5-5
length: 14
size: -
J: TRBJ2-2

CDR3: CASSQDPGVVEQYF
DNA: TGCGCCAGCAGCCAAGATCCGGGAGTAGTCGAGCAGTACTTC
D: -
V: TRBV4-1
length: 14
size: -
J: TRBJ2-7

CDR3: CASSKGLAGQFF
DNA: TGTGCCAGCAGCAAGGGGTTAGCCGGGCAGTTCTTC
D: -
V: TRBV6-5
length: 12
size: -
J: TRBJ2-1

CDR3: CASRTAGQGGELFF
DNA: TGTGCCAGCAGGACTGCCGGTCAGGGCGGGGAGCTGTTTTTT
D: -
V: TRBV28
length: 14
size: -
J: TRBJ2-2

CDR3: CASSIGRAYEQYF
DNA: TGTGCCAGTAGTATAGGCAGGGCGTACGAGCAGTACTTC
D: -
V: TRBV19
length: 13
size: -
J: TRBJ2-7

CDR3: CASRDIYSYEQYF
DNA: TGTGCCAGCCGGGACATCTACTCCTACGAGCAGTACTTC
D: -
V: TRBV2
length: 13
size: -
J: TRBJ2-7

CDR3: CASRGDSSYEQYF
DNA: TGTGCCAGCAGGGGGGATTCCTCCTACGAGCAGTACTTC
D: -
V: TRBV2
length: 13
size: -
J: TRBJ2-7

CDR3: CASSDPAGSSYNEQFF
DNA: TGTGCCAGCAGTGACCCAGCGGGGAGCTCCTACAATGAGCAGTTCTTC
D: TRBD2
V: TRBV6-4
length: 16
size: -
J: TRBJ2-1

CDR3: CASSLISPGGTGELFF
DNA: TGCGCCAGCAGCTTGATAAGTCCGGGAGGCACCGGGGAGCTGTTTTTT
D: TRBD2
V: TRBV5-1
length: 16
size: -
J: TRBJ2-2

CDR3: CASTRRRGFDGNTIYF
DNA: TGTGCCAGCACCCGTCGCCGGGGATTTGACGGAAACACCATATATTTT
D: -
V: TRBV7-2
length: 16
size: -
J: TRBJ1-3

CDR3: CATIVRDTNWRAYEQYF
DNA: TGTGCCACGATCGTCCGGGACACCAATTGGAGGGCCTACGAGCAGTACTTC
D: -
V: TRBV15
length: 17
size: -
J: TRBJ2-7

CDR3: CASSLGQGVDTIYF
DNA: TGTGCCAGCAGCTTGGGGCAGGGGGTAGACACCATATATTTT
D: TRBD1
V: TRBV5-6
length: 14
size: -
J: TRBJ1-3

CDR3: CASSQALGRSTGHYTF
DNA: TGCGCCAGCAGCCAAGCCCTTGGGCGAAGTACCGGTCACTACACCTTC
D: -
V: TRBV4-3
length: 16
size: -
J: TRBJ1-2

CDR3: CASSQDWASGDLGRSTDTQYF
DNA: TGCGCCAGCAGCCAAGACTGGGCTAGCGGGGATTTAGGTCGGAGCACAGATACGCAGTATTTT
D: TRBD2
V: TRBV4-3
length: 21
size: -
J: TRBJ2-3

CDR3: CASSLLGGAGTGELFF
DNA: TGTGCCAGCAGCTTACTGGGTGGGGCAGGCACCGGGGAGCTGTTTTTT
D: -
V: TRBV11-2
length: 16
size: -
J: TRBJ2-2